Detailed here is one TCR beta chain. The antigen is unknown. The CDR3 length is 15 residues. Germline V gene lookup returns CDR1 MRHNA and CDR2 SNTAGT. V was pared by 0 bases and J by 7 bases, with 2 bases of the junction left unmatched. This entry is derived from a study of cytomegalovirus exposure and HLA in healthy donors. Across the study: Assignment to the Caucasian-associated ancestry cluster applied to around four fifths of the roughly 400 genotyped donors.

Study-wide points: A later analysis linked a missense DCLRE1C variant to TCR beta V- and J-gene trimming. Specificity for CMV antigens was confirmed in vitro for a few of the CMV-associated chains. Reports showed the classifier diagnosing cytomegalovirus status with high specificity and sensitivity.

PCR involved 60 Vbeta and 13 Jbeta primers. Using immunoSEQ multiplex PCR, the repertoire was profiled, and TCRdb retains in-frame clones only, with some absent. The table includes around 200,000 clones, roughly 78% detected once. The specimen sequenced was PBMCs. The TCR was taken from a boy younger than 18 in good health and CMV-seronegative. J is TRBJ1-6 and V is TRBV6-4, with 8 bases that match TRBD1. The CDR3 region has the DNA TGTGCCAGCAGTGACTCACAGGGGGGAAATTCACCCCTCCACTTT. This translates into CASSDSQGGNSPLHF.